This T cell receptor beta chain was documented in a study of cytomegalovirus exposure and HLA in healthy donors. Overall study context: Early on, a data release was issued that held tens of millions of unique TCRs from HLA-typed donors.

This clone was picked up one time. Antigen: not known. The germline V and J ends were trimmed by 8 bases and 1 base, with 14 bases remaining between them. Germline V lookup: CDR1 ENHRY, CDR2 SYGVKD. This CDR3 contains 14 residues. The PCR was carried out with 60 Vbeta primers and 13 Jbeta primers. Sequencing was performed with immunoSEQ multiplex PCR; in TCRdb, only in-frame clones are kept and a portion is missing. Here the sample spans about 190,000 clones, more than 60% being singletons. Findings and limits, study-wide: What was likely a sequencing artifact was a cluster of highly shared sequence variants.

This TCR derives from a woman aged 25 to 39 in good health and CMV-seropositive. V is TRBV10-3 and J is TRBJ1-1; maybe TRBD1 (5 bases). Sequenced material: PBMCs. CDR3 loop: CAISRGVTNTEAFF. CDR3 coding DNA: TGTGCCATCTCTCGGGGGGTGACGAACACTGAAGCTTTCTTT.